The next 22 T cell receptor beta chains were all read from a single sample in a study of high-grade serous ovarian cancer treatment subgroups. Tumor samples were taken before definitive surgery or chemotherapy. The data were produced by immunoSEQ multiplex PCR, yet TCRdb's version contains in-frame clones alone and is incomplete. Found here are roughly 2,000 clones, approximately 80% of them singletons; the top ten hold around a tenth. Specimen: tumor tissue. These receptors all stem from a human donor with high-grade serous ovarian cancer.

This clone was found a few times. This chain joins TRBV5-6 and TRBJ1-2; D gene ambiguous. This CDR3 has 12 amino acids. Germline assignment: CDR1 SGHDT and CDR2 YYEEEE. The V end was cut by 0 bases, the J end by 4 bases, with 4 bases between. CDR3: CASSLEGYGYTF. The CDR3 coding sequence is TGTGCCAGCAGCTTGGAGGGCTATGGCTACACCTTC.

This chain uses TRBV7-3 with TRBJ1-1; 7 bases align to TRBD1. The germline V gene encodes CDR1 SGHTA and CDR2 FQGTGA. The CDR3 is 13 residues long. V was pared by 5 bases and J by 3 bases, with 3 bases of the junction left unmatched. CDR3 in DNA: TGTGCCAGCAGCGAACAGGGGTACACTGAAGCTTTCTTT. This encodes CASSEQGYTEAFF.

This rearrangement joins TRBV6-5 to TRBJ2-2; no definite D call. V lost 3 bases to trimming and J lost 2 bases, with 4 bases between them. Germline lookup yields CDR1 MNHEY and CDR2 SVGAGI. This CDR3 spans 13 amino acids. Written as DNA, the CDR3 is TGTGCCAGCAGTTATATAAACACCGGGGAGCTGTTTTTT. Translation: CASSYINTGELFF.

The CDR3 protein is CASNGGRNYNEQFF. The DNA of the CDR3 is TGTGCCAGCAATGGCGGGAGAAACTACAATGAGCAGTTCTTC. This sequence joins TRBV7-8 and TRBJ2-1; 7 nucleotides agree with TRBD2. CDR3 size: 14 residues. Germline V gives CDR1 SGHVS, CDR2 FQNEAQ. Trimming at V came to 7 bases and at J to 3 bases, leaving 6 bases not matched to a gene.

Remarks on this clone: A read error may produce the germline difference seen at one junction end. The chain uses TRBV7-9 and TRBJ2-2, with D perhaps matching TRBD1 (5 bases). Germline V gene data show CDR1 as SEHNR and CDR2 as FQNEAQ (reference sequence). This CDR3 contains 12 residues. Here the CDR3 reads CASSLEQTALIF. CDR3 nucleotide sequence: TGTGCCAGCAGCTTAGAACAGACAGCGCTGATTTTT.

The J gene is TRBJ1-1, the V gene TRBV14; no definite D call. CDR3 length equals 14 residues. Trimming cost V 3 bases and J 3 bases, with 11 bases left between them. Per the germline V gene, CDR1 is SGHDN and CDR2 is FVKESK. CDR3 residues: CASSHTSGYTEAFF. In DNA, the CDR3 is TGTGCCAGCAGCCACACCTCGGGCTACACTGAAGCTTTCTTT.

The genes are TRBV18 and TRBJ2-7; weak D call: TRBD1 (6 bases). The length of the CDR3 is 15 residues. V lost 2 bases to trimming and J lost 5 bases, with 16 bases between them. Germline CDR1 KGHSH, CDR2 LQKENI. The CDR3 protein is CASSPMVAGVDEQYF. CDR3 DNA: TGTGCCAGCTCACCAATGGTGGCAGGGGTAGACGAGCAGTACTTC.

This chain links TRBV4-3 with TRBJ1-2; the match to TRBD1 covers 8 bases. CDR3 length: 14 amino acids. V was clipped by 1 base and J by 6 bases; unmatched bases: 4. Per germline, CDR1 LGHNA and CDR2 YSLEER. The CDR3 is CASSQGRGRDGYTF. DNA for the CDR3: TGCGCCAGCAGCCAAGGCAGGGGGCGGGATGGCTACACCTTC.

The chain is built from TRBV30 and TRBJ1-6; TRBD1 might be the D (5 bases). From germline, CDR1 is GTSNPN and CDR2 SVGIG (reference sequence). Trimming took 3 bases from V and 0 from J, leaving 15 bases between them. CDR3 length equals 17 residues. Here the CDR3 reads CAWRQSLGGSYNSPLHF. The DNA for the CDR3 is TGTGCCTGGAGGCAGTCTCTCGGGGGCTCCTATAATTCACCCCTCCACTTT.

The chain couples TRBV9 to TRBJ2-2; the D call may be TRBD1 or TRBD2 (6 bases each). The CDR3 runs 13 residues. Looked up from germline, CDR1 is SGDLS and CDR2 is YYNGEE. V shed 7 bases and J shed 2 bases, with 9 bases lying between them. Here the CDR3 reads CASGGLNTGELFF. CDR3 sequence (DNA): TGTGCCAGCGGGGGGCTTAACACCGGGGAGCTGTTTTTT.

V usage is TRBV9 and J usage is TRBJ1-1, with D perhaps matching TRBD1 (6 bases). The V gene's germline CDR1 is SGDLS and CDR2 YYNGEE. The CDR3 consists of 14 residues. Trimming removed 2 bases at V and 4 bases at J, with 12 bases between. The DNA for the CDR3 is TGTGCCAGCAGCGTGATGGGGGGCAGCACTGAAGCTTTCTTT. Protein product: CASSVMGGSTEAFF.

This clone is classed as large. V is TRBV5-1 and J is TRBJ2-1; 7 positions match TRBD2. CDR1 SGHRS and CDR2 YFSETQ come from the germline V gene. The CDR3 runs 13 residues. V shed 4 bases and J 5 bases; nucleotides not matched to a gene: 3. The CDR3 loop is CASSAGLNNEQFF. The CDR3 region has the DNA TGCGCCAGCAGCGCGGGACTAAACAATGAGCAGTTCTTC.

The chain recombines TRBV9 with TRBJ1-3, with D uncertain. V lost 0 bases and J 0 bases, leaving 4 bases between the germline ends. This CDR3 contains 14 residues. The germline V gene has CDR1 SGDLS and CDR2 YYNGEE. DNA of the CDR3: TGTGCCAGCAGCGTAGGTCGCTCTGGAAACACCATATATTTT. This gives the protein CASSVGRSGNTIYF.

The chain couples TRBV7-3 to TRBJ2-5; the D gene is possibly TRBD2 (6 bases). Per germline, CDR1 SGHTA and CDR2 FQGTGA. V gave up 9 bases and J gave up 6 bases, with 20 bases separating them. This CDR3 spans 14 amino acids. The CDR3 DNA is TGTGCCAGGCTAACTAGCACGGTTTCTAAGACCCAGTACTTC. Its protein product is CARLTSTVSKTQYF.

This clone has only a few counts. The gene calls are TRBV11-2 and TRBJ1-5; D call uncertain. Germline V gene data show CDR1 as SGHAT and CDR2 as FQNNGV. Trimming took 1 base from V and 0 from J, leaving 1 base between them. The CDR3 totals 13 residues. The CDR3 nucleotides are TGTGCCAGCAGCTTAGGTAGCAATCAGCCCCAGCATTTT. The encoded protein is CASSLGSNQPQHF.

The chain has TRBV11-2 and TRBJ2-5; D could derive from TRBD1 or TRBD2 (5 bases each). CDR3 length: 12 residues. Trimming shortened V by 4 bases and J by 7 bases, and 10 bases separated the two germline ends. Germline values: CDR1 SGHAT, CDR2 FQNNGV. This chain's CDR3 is CASSSGAVTQYF. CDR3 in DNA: TGTGCCAGCAGCTCCGGGGCTGTGACCCAGTACTTC.

CDR3 nucleotides: TGTGCCAGCAGCCCCGTAGCGGGGCGGGGGATGAACACTGAAGCTTTCTTT. Its translation is CASSPVAGRGMNTEAFF. The chain employs TRBV11-1 and TRBJ1-1, with D perhaps TRBD1 (5 bases). Germline V gene sequence: CDR1 SGHAT, CDR2 FQDESV (reference sequence). V lost 5 bases to trimming and J lost 0 bases, with 19 bases between them. The CDR3 is 17 amino acids.

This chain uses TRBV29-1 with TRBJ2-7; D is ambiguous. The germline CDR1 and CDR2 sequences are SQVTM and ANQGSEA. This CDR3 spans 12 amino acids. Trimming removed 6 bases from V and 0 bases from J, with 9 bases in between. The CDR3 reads CSVHTSSYEQYF. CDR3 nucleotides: TGCAGCGTCCACACGAGCTCCTACGAGCAGTACTTC.

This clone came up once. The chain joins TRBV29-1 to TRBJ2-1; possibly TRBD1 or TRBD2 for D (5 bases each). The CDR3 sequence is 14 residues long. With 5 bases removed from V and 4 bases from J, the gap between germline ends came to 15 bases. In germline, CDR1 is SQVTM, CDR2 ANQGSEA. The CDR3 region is CSVSGTSIYNEQFF. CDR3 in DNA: TGCAGCGTTTCCGGGACGTCAATTTACAATGAGCAGTTCTTC.

In DNA, the CDR3 is TGCGCCAGCAGCTTGGCAGGGGGACTGTCCTACGAGCAGTACTTC. Encoded protein: CASSLAGGLSYEQYF. The chain links TRBV5-1 to TRBJ2-7; perhaps TRBD1 as D (7 bases). Germline V lookup: CDR1 SGHRS, CDR2 YFSETQ. The CDR3 contains 15 residues. Trimming removed 0 bases from V and 1 base from J, with 11 bases in between.

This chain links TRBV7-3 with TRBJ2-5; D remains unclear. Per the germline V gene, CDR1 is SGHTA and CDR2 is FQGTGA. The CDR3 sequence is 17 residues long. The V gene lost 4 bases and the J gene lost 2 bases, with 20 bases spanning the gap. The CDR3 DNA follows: TGTGCCAGCAGCTACGACCCTACGGACCAGGCACAAGAGACCCAGTACTTC. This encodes CASSYDPTDQAQETQYF.

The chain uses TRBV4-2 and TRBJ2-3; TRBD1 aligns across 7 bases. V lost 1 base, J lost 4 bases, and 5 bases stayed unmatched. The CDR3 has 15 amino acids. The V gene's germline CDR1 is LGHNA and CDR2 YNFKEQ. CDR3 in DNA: TGTGCCAGCAGCCAAGCCGACAGGGCCCCAGATACGCAGTATTTT. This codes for CASSQADRAPDTQYF.